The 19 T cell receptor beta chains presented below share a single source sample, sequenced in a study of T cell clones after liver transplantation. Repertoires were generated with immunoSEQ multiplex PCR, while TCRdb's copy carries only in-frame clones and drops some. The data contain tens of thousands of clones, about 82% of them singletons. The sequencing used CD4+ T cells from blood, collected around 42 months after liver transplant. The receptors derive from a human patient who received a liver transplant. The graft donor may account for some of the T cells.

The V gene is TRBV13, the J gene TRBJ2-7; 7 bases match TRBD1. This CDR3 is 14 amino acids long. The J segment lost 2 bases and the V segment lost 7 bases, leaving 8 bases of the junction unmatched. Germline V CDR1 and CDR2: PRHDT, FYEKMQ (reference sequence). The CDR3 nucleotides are TGTGCCAGCACCCTACAGGGGATCCCCTACGAGCAGTACTTC. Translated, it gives CASTLQGIPYEQYF.

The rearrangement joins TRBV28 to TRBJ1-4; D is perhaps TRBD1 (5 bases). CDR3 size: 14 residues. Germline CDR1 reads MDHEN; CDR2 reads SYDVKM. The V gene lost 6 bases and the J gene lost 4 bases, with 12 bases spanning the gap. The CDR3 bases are TGTGCCAGCAGGGTAACAGGTAGTAATGAAAAACTGTTTTTT. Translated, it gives CASRVTGSNEKLFF.

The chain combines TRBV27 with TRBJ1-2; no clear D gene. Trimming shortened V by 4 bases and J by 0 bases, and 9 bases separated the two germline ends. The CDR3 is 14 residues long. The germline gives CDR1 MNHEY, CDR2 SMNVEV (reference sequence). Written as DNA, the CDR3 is TGTGCCAGCAGTTCGTACAGAACTAACTATGGCTACACCTTC. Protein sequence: CASSSYRTNYGYTF.

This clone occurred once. The CDR3 DNA is TGCGCCAGCGCACGGGCCCCCGAGGGAACTGGAAACACCATATATTTT. It encodes CASARAPEGTGNTIYF. The chain links TRBV5-1 to TRBJ1-3; D ambiguous. The CDR3 spans 16 residues. Germline V gene lookup returns CDR1 SGHRS and CDR2 YFSETQ. Trimming pared 7 bases from V and 2 bases from J, leaving 19 bases between.

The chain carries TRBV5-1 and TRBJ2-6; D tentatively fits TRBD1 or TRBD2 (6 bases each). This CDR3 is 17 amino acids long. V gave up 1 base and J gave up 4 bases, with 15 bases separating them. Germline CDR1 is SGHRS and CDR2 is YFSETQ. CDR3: CASSLPTGARGANVLTF. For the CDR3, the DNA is TGCGCCAGCAGCTTGCCTACGGGGGCCCGGGGGGCCAACGTCCTGACTTTC.

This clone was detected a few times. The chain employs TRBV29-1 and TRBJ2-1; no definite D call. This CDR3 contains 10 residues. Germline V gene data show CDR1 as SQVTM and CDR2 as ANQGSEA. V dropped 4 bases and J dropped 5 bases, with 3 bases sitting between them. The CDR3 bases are TGCAGCGTTGGGGACAATGAGCAGTTCTTC. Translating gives CSVGDNEQFF.

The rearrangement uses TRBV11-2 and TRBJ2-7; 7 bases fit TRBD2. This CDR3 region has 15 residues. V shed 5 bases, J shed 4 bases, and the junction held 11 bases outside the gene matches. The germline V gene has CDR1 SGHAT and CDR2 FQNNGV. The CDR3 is CASSPTGTINYEQYF. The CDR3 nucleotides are TGTGCCAGCAGCCCGACCGGGACTATCAATTACGAGCAGTACTTC.

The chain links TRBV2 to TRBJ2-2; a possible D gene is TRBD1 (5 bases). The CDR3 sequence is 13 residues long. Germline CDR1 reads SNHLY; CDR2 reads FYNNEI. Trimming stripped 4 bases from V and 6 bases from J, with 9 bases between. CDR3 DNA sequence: TGTGCCAGCAGTGTTCAGGGTTCCGGGGAGCTGTTTTTT. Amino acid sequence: CASSVQGSGELFF.

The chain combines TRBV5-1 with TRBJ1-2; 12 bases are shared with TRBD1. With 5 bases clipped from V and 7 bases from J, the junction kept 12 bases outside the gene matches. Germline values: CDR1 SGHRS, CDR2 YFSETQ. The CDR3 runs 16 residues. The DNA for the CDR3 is TGCGCCAGCAGACCCGGGACAGGGGGCCTGACCGGTGGCTACACCTTC. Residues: CASRPGTGGLTGGYTF.

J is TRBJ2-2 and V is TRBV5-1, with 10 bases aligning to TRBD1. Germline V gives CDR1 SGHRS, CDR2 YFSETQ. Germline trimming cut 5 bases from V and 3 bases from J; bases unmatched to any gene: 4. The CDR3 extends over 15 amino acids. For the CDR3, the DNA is TGCGCCAGCAGTCTCGGGACAGGGGACACCGGGGAGCTGTTTTTT. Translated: CASSLGTGDTGELFF.

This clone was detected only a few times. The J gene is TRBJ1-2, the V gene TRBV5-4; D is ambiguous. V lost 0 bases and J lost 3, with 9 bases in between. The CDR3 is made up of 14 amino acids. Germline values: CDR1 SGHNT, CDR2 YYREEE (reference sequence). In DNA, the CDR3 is TGTGCCAGCAGCTTGGCTGCCAGCTACTATGGCTACACCTTC. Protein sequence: CASSLAASYYGYTF.

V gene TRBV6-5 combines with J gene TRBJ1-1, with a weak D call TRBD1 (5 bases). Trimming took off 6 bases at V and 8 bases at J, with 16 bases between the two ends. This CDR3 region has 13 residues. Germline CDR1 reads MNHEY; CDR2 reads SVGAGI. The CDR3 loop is CASSRDQIPEAFF. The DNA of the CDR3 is TGTGCCAGCAGCAGGGACCAAATCCCGGAAGCTTTCTTT.

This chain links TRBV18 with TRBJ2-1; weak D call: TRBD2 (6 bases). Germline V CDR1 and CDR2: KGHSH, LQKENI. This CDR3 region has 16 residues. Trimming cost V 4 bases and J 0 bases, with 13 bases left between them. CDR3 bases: TGTGCCAGCTCACGGGAGGCTCCGAGCTCCTACAATGAGCAGTTCTTC. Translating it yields CASSREAPSSYNEQFF.

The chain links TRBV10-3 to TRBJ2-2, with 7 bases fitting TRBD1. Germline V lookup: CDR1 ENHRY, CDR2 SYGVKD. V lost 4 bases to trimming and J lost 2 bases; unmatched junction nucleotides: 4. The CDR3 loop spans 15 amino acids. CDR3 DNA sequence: TGTGCCATCAGTGCGACAGGGTTTAACACCGGGGAGCTGTTTTTT. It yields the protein CAISATGFNTGELFF.

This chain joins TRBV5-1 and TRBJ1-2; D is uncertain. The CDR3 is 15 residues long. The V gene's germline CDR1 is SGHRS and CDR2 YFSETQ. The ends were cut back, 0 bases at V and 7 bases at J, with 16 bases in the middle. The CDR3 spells CASSLAGEGKVGYTF. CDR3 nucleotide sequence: TGCGCCAGCAGCTTGGCTGGAGAGGGCAAGGTTGGCTACACCTTC.

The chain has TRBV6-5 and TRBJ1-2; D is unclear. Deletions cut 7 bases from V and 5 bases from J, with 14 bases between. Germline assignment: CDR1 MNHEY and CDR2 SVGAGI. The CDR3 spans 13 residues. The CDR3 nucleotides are TGTGCCAGCAAGCCCCAGCGGCCGTATGGCTACACCTTC. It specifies CASKPQRPYGYTF.

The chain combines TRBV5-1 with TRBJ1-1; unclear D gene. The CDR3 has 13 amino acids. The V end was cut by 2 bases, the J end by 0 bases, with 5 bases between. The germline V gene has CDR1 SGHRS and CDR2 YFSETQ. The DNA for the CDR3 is TGCGCCAGCAGCTTCACAGTGAACACTGAAGCTTTCTTT. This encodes CASSFTVNTEAFF.

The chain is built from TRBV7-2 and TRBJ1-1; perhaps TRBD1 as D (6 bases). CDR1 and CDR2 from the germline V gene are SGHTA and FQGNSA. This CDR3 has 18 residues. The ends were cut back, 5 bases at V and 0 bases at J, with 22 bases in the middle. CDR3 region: CASSRSRRQAGLNTEAFF. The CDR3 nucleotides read TGTGCCAGCAGCCGTAGTCGCCGACAGGCGGGTCTGAACACTGAAGCTTTCTTT.

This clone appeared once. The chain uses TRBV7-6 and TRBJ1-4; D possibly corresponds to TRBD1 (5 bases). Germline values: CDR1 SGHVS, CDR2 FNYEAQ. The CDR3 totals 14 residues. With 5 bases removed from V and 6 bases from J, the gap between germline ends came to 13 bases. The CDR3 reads CASSRDVRDEKLFF. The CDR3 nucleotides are TGTGCCAGCAGCAGGGACGTACGAGATGAAAAACTGTTTTTT.